The entry below gives a single T cell receptor (beta chain) sequence along with its context. The antigen is not known. Clones were read by immunoSEQ multiplex PCR, and TCRdb kept only the in-frame ones, dropping some. The repertoire holds about 55,000 clones, with approximately 86% as singletons. This sample was taken from a study of OX40 agonist ivuxolimab in advanced cancers. Across the whole study: Every 2 weeks, ivuxolimab was infused into the patients intravenously at between 0.01 and 10 mg/kg. Checkpoint inhibitors had been given previously to over 30% of patients. Study results and caveats: At doses 0.1 to 3.0 mg/kg, CD4+ and CD8+ clones expanded. Still undetermined is the antigen specificity of the expanded peripheral T cells.

Germline V gene sequence: CDR1 MDHEN, CDR2 SYDVKM. The CDR3 sequence is 16 residues long. Losses at the gene ends were 6 bases for V and 3 bases for J; bases not matched to a gene: 5. This sequence originates from an adult with an advanced solid tumor such as melanoma, head and neck, liver or kidney cancer. The chain recombines TRBV28 with TRBJ2-1; 13 bases line up with TRBD2. The sample here was CD4+ or CD8+ T cells sorted from blood, taken in a trial of the OX40 agonist ivuxolimab. Here the CDR3 reads CASSRTSGRIYNEQFF. The CDR3 DNA reads TGTGCCAGCAGCCGGACTAGCGGGAGAATCTACAATGAGCAGTTCTTC.